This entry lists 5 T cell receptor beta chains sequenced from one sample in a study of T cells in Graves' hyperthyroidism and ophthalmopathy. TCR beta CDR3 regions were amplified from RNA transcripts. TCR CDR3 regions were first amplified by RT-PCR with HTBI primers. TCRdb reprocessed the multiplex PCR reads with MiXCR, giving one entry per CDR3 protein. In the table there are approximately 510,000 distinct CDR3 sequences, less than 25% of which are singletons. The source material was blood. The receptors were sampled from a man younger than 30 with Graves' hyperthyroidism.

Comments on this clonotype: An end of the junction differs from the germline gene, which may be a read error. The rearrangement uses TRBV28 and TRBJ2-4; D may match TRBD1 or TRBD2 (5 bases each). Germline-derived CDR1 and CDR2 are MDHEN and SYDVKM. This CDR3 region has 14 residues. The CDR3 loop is CASGLGVWRYIKYF. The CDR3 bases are TGTGCCAGCGGTTTGGGGGTTTGGAGGTACATTAAGTACTTC.

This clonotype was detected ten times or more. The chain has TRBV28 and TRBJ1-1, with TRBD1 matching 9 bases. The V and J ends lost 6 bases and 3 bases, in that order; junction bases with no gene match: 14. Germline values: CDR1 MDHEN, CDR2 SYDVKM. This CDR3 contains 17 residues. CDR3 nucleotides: TGTGCCAGCAGCCCTCACAGGGGGCGCGGTTTGGACACTGAAGCTTTCTTT. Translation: CASSPHRGRGLDTEAFF.

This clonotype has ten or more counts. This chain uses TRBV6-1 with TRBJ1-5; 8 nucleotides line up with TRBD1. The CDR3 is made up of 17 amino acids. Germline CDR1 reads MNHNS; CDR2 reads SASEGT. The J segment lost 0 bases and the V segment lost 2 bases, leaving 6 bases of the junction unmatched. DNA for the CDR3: TGTGCCAGCAGTGAATCCAGGGGGCAGGTTAGCAATCAGCCCCAGCATTTT. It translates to CASSESRGQVSNQPQHF.

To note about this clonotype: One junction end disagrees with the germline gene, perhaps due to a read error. The CDR3 loop reads CASSAGTEFSGNTICF. CDR3 nucleotide sequence: TGTGCCAGCAGCGCCGGGACAGAATTCTCTGGAAACACCATATGTTTT. The chain couples TRBV9 to TRBJ1-3; 7 positions agree with TRBD1. CDR1 is SGDLS and CDR2 is YYNGEE in the germline V gene. The CDR3 runs to 16 residues.

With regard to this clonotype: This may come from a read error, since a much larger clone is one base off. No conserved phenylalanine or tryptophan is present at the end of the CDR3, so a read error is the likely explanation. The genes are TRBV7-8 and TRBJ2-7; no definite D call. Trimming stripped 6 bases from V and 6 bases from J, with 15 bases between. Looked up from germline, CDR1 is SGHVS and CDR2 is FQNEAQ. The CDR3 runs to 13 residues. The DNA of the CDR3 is TGTGCCAGCAGGCCCCGGGCCAAAGGCGAGCAGTACTGC. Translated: CASRPRAKGEQYC.